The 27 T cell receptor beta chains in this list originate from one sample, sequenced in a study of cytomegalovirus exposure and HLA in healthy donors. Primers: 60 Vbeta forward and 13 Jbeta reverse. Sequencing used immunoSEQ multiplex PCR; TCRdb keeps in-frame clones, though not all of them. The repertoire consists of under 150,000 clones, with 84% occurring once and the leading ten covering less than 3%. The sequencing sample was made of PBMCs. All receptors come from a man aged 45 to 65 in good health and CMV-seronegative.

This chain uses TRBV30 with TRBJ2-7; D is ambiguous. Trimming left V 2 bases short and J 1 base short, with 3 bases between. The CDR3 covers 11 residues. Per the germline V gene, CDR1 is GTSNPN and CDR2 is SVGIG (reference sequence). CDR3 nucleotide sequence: TGTGCCTGGAGTCAGTCCTACGAGCAGTACTTC. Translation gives CAWSQSYEQYF. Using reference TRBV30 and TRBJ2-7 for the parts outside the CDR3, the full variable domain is SQTIHQWPATLVQPVGSPLSLECTVEGTSNPNLYWYRQAAGRGLQLLFYSVGIGQISSEVPQNLSASRPQDRQFILSSKKLLLSDSGFYLCAWSQSYEQYFGPGTRLTVT.

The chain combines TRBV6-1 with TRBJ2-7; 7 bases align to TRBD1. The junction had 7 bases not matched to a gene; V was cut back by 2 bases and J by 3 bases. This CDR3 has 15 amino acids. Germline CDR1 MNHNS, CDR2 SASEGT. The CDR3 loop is CASSEIGGQNYEQYF. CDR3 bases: TGTGCCAGCAGTGAAATAGGGGGACAGAACTACGAGCAGTACTTC.

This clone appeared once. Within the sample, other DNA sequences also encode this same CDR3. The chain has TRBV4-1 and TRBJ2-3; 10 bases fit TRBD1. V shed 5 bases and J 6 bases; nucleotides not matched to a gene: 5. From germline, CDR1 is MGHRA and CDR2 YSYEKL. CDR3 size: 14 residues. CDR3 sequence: CASSDRGLKDTQYF. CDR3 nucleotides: TGCGCCAGCAGCGACAGGGGGCTTAAGGATACGCAGTATTTT.

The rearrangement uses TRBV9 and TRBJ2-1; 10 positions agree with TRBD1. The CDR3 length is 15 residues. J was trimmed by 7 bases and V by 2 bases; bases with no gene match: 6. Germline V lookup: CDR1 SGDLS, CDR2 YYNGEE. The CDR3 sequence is CASSVAGQGINEQFF. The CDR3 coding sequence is TGTGCCAGCAGCGTTGCGGGACAGGGGATAAATGAGCAGTTCTTC.

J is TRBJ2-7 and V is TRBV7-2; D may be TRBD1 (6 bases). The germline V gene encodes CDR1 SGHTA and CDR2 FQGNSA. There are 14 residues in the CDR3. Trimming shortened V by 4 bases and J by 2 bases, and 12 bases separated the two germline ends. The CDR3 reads CASSSRDKTYEQYF. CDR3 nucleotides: TGTGCCAGCAGCTCTCGGGACAAAACCTACGAGCAGTACTTC.

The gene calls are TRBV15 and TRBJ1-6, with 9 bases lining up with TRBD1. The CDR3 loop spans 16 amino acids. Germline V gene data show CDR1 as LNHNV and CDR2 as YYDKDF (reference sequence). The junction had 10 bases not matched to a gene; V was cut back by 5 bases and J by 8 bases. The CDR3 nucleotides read TGTGCCACCAGCTCTAACCCGGACAGGGGATATTCACCCCTCCACTTT. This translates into CATSSNPDRGYSPLHF.

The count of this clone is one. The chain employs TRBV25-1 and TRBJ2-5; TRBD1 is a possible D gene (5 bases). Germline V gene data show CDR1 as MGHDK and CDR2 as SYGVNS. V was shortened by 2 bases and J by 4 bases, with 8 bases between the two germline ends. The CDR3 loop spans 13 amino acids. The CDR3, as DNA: TGTGCCAGCAGTGAAGTGGGGCGAGAGACCCAGTACTTC. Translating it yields CASSEVGRETQYF.

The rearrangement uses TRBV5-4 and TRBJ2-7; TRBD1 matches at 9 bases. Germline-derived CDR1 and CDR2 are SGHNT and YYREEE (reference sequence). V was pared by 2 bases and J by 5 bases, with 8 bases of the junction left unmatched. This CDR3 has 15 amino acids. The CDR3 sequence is CASSFLGQGNDEQYF. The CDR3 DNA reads TGTGCCAGCAGCTTCCTCGGACAGGGGAACGACGAGCAGTACTTC.

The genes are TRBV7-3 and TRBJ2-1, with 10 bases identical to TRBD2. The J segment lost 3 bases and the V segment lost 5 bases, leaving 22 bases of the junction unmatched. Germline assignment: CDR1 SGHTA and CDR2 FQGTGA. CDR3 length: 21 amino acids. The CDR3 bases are TGTGCCAGCAGCCTCCTCCCCAGGAGCGGGGGGGTCCTCGGGAACTACAATGAGCAGTTCTTC. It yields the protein CASSLLPRSGGVLGNYNEQFF.

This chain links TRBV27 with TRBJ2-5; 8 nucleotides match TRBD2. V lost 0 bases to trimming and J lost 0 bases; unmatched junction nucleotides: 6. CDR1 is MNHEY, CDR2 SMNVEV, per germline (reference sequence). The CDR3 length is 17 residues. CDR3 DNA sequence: TGTGCCAGCAGTTTATCTATAGCGGGGTCGGACCAAGAGACCCAGTACTTC. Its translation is CASSLSIAGSDQETQYF.

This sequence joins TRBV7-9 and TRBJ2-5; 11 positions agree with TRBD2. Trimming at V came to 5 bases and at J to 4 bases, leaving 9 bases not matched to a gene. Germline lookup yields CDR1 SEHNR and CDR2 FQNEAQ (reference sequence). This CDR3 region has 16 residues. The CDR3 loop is CASSPTLAGASETQYF. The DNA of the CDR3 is TGTGCCAGCAGCCCAACACTAGCGGGGGCTTCAGAGACCCAGTACTTC.

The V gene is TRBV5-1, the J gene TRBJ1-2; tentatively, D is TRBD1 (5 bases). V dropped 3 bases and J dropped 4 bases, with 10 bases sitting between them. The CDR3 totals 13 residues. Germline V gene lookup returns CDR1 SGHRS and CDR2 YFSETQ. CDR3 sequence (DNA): TGCGCCAGCAGCTCGGGGGAGCGCTATGGCTACACCTTC. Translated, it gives CASSSGERYGYTF.

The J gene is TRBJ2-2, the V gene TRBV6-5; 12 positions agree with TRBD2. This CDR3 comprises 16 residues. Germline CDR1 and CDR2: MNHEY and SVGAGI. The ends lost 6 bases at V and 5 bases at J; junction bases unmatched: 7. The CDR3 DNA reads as TGTGCCAGCAGCTACCTAGCGGGGGGGGGTACCGGGGAGCTGTTTTTT. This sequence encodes CASSYLAGGGTGELFF.

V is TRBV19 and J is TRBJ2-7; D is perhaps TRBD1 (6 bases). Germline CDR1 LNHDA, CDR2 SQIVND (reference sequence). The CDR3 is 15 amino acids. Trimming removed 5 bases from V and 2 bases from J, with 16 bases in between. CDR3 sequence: CASSSALGATYEQYF. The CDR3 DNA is TGTGCCAGTAGTTCGGCTTTGGGGGCTACCTACGAGCAGTACTTC.

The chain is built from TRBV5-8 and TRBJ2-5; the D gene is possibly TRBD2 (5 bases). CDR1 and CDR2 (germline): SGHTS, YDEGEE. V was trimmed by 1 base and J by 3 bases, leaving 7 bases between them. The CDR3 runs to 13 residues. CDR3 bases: TGTGCCAGCAGCTTGAGGCGGGAAGAGACCCAGTACTTC. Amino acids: CASSLRREETQYF.

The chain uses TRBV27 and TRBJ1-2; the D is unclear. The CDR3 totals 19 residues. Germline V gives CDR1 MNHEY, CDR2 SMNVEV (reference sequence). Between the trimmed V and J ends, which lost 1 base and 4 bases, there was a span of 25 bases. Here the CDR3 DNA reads TGTGCCAGCAGTTTATTGTCGGGGAGGGATCTTCTAACTGGCTATGGCTACACCTTC. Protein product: CASSLLSGRDLLTGYGYTF.

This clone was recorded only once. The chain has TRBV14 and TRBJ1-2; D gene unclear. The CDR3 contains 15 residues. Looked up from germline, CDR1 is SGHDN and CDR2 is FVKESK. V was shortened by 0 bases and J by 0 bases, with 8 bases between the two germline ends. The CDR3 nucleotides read TGTGCCAGCAGCCAAGAGGGCGAATCTAACTATGGCTACACCTTC. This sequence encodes CASSQEGESNYGYTF. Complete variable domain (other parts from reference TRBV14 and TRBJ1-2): EAGVTQFPSHSVIEKGQTVTLRCDPISGHDNLYWYRRVMGKEIKFLLHFVKESKQDESGMPNNRFLAERTGGTYSTLKVQPAELEDSGVYFCASSQEGESNYGYTFGSGTRLTVV.

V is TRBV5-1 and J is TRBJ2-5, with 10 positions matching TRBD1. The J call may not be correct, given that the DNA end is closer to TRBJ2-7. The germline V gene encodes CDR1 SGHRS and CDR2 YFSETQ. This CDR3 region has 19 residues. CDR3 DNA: TGCGCCAGCAGCTTCTTAAGTTATAACCGGGACAGGGGAAGGTACGAGCAGTACTTC. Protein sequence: CASSFLSYNRDRGRYEQYF.

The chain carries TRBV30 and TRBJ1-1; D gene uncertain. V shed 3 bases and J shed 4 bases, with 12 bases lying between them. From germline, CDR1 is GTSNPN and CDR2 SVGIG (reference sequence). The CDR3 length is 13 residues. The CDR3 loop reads CAWSFAGGTEAFF. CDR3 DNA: TGTGCCTGGAGCTTTGCAGGTGGCACTGAAGCTTTCTTT.

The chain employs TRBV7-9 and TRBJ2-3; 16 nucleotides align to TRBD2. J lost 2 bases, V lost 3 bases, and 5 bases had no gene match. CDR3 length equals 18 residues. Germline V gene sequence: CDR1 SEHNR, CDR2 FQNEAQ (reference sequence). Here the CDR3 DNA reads TGTGCCAGCAGCTTCGGGACTAGCGGGGGGGTCCTCACAGATACGCAGTATTTT. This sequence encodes CASSFGTSGGVLTDTQYF. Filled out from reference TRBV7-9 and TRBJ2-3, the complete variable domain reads DTGVSQNPRHKITKRGQNVTFRCDPISEHNRLYWYRQTLGQGPEFLTYFQNEAQLEKSRLLSDRFSAERPKGSFSTLEIQRTEQGDSAMYLCASSFGTSGGVLTDTQYFGPGTRLTVL.

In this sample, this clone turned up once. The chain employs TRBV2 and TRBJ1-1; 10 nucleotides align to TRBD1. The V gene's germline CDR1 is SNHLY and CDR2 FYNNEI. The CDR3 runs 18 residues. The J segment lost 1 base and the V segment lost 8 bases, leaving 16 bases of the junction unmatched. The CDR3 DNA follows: TGTGCCAGCGGGGGGGGTAGACAGGGGGCCTTCAGGAACACTGAAGCTTTCTTT. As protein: CASGGGRQGAFRNTEAFF.

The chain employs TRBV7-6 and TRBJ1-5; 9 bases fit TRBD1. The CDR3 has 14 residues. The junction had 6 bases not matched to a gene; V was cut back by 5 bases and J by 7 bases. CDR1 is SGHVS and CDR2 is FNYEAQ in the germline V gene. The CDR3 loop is CASSEETGGQPQHF. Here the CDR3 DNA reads TGTGCCAGCAGCGAAGAGACAGGGGGGCAGCCCCAGCATTTT.

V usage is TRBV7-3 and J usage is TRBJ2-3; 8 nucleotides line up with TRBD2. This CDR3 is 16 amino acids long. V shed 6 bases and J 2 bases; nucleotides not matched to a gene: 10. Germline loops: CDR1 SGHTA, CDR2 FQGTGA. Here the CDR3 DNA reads TGTGCCAGCAGTGCCGGGACTAGTCCTAACACAGATACGCAGTATTTT. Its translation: CASSAGTSPNTDTQYF. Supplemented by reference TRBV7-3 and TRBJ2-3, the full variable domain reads GAGVSQTPSNKVTEKGKYVELRCDPISGHTALYWYRQSLGQGPEFLIYFQGTGAADDSGLPNDRFFAVRPEGSVSTLKIQRTERGDSAVYLCASSAGTSPNTDTQYFGPGTRLTVL.

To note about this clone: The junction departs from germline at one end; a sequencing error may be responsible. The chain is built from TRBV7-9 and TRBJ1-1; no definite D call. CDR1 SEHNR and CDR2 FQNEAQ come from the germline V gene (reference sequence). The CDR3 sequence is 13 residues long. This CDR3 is CSSSLERETEAFF. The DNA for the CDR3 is TGTTCCAGCAGCTTGGAGAGAGAGACTGAAGCTTTCTTT.

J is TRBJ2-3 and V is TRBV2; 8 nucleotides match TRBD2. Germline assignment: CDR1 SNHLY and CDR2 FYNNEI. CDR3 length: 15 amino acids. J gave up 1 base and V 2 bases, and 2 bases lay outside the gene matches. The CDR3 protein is CASSENSGGTDTQYF. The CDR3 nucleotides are TGTGCCAGCAGTGAAAATAGCGGGGGCACAGATACGCAGTATTTT.

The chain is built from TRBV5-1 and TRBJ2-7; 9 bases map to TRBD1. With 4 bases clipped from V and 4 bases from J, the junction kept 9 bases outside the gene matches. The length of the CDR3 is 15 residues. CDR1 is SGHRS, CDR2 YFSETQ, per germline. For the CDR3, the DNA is TGCGCCAGCAGCCTACCGGGACAGGGATCTTACGAGCAGTACTTC. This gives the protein CASSLPGQGSYEQYF.

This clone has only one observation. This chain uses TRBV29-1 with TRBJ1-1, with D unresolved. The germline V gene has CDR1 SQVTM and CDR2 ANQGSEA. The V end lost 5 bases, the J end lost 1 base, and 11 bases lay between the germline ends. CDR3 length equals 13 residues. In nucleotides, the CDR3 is TGCAGCGTTCGCCGGGGAGGGAACACTGAAGCTTTCTTT. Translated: CSVRRGGNTEAFF. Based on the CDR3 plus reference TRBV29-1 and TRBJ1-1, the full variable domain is SAVISQKPSRDICQRGTSLTIQCQVDSQVTMMFWYRQQPGQSLTLIATANQGSEATYESGFVIDKFPISRPNLTFSTLTVSNMSPEDSSIYLCSVRRGGNTEAFFGQGTRLTVV.